The clone carrying this T cell receptor beta chain was picked up many times. Its antigen is not known. This record comes from a study of regulatory T cells in long-lasting Graves disease. Study-wide background: The antithyroid drugs taken by newly diagnosed Graves' patients had been used for under 3 months.

Time point here: newly diagnosed GD, antithyroid drugs for less than 3 months. Extracted RNA from PBMCs served as the source of the TCR library. Investigators prepared the TCR beta libraries by applying iRepertoire HTBI primers and Arm-PCR of CDR3 regions. Using its own MiXCR run on the multiplex PCR reads, TCRdb lists one record per CDR3 protein. The sample records some 250,000 distinct CDR3 sequences, approximately 18% being singletons. Germline V gives CDR1 MNHNS, CDR2 SASEGT. There are 12 residues in the CDR3. V was clipped by 1 base and J by 6 bases, with 4 bases between them. The study's findings and limits: Thyroid tissue was not sampled; only peripheral blood was.

The same sample was also studied in work on T cells in Graves' hyperthyroidism and ophthalmopathy. In that study: Diagnoses rested on clinical symptoms, serum thyroxine and TRAb, thyroid ultrasound and orbital computed tomography. Carried out on the TCR CDR3, a first-round RT-PCR used the HTBI primer set.

The origin of this receptor is a woman under 40 with Graves disease. The chain combines TRBV6-1 with TRBJ1-5; D gene unclear. The material was peripheral blood mononuclear cells (PBMCs), obtained at new diagnosis, from a patient treated with antithyroid drugs. The DNA for the CDR3 is TGTGCCAGCAGTGAAGGAGTTCAGCCCCAGCATTTT. Amino acid sequence: CASSEGVQPQHF.